These T cell receptor beta chains were read from a single sample in a study of B cell selection in AIRE deficiency. Data came from immunoSEQ multiplex PCR; TCRdb stores just in-frame clones and leaves some out. The table records tens of thousands of clones, around 90% of them present only once. The material sequenced was CD4+CD25+ Tregs sorted from PBMCs. All receptors derive from a human donor in good health. The CDR3 runs from the conserved cysteine through the conserved F or W. A D gene is named only where the DNA matches it firmly. Part of the rows lack a size; the others show once, few, many or a class for expanded clones.

CDR3: CASSFRGGVNTEAFF
DNA: TGTGCCAGCAGCTTTCGAGGAGGGGTGAACACTGAAGCTTTCTTT
V: TRBV5-4
size: -
J: TRBJ1-1
D: -

CDR3: CASSLVAALNTEAFF
DNA: TGTGCCAGCAGCTTGGTGGCAGCCTTGAACACTGAAGCTTTCTTT
V: TRBV11-3
size: -
J: TRBJ1-1
D: -

CDR3: CASSLAGTDTRGYTF
DNA: TGTGCCAGCAGCTTAGCGGGGACAGACACTAGGGGCTACACCTTC
V: TRBV7-9
size: -
J: TRBJ1-2
D: TRBD1

CDR3: CASSLRDPYEQYF
DNA: TGTGCCAGCAGCTTAAGGGACCCCTACGAGCAGTACTTC
V: TRBV7-8
size: -
J: TRBJ2-7
D: -

CDR3: CASSGSGLTKQYF
DNA: TGCGCCAGCAGTGGTTCTGGCCTTACGAAGCAGTACTTC
V: TRBV10-2
size: -
J: TRBJ2-7
D: -

CDR3: CASSLAGATDTQYF
DNA: TGCGCCAGCAGTCTAGCGGGAGCCACAGATACGCAGTATTTT
V: TRBV10-1
size: -
J: TRBJ2-3
D: TRBD2

CDR3: CASSYGGGLSYEQYF
DNA: TGTGCCAGCAGTTATGGAGGGGGTCTATCCTACGAGCAGTACTTC
V: TRBV6-6
size: -
J: TRBJ2-7
D: -

CDR3: CASRAGTYLSYEQYF
DNA: TGTGCCAGCAGGGCCGGGACCTACCTCTCCTACGAGCAGTACTTC
V: TRBV6-1
size: -
J: TRBJ2-7
D: -

CDR3: CASSYSRVVSGNTIYF
DNA: TGTGCCAGCAGTTACTCGAGGGTAGTCTCTGGAAACACCATATATTTT
V: TRBV6-6
size: -
J: TRBJ1-3
D: -

CDR3: CASREMPGGGTDTQYF
DNA: TGTGCCAGCAGAGAAATGCCCGGGGGGGGAACAGATACGCAGTATTTT
V: TRBV6-1
size: -
J: TRBJ2-3
D: TRBD2

CDR3: CASTTSPGANVLTF
DNA: TGTGCCAGCACCACCTCGCCTGGGGCCAACGTCCTGACTTTC
V: TRBV11-2
size: -
J: TRBJ2-6
D: -

CDR3: CASSLVFGTAFTDTQYF
DNA: TGCGCCAGCAGCTTGGTGTTTGGGACAGCCTTCACAGATACGCAGTATTTT
V: TRBV5-1
size: -
J: TRBJ2-3
D: TRBD1

CDR3: CAWSRDTYNEQFF
DNA: TGTGCCTGGAGCAGGGACACCTACAATGAGCAGTTCTTC
V: TRBV30
size: -
J: TRBJ2-1
D: -

CDR3: CASSWGHGQGRDTQYF
DNA: TGTGCCAGCAGTTGGGGACACGGGCAAGGTCGAGATACGCAGTATTTT
V: TRBV27
size: -
J: TRBJ2-3
D: -

CDR3: CASSLAGQGWNQPQHF
DNA: TGTGCCAGCAGCTTAGCGGGACAGGGCTGGAATCAGCCCCAGCATTTT
V: TRBV7-2
size: -
J: TRBJ1-5
D: TRBD1

CDR3: CASSPGPMNTEAFF
DNA: TGTGCCAGCTCACCAGGCCCTATGAACACTGAAGCTTTCTTT
V: TRBV18
size: -
J: TRBJ1-1
D: -

CDR3: CASSERAGVLQDTQYF
DNA: TGCGCCAGCAGTGAGAGAGCGGGAGTCCTTCAGGATACGCAGTATTTT
V: TRBV10-2
size: -
J: TRBJ2-3
D: TRBD2

CDR3: CASSSRTGPYEQYF
DNA: TGTGCCAGCAGCTCCAGGACAGGCCCCTACGAGCAGTACTTC
V: TRBV5-6
size: -
J: TRBJ2-7
D: TRBD1

CDR3: CASSVARPSTDTQYF
DNA: TGCGCCAGCAGTGTAGCGCGCCCTAGCACAGATACGCAGTATTTT
V: TRBV10-2
size: -
J: TRBJ2-3
D: -

CDR3: CASSFSRGPSYF
DNA: TGTGCCAGCAGTTTTTCCCGGGGGCCCTCGTACTTC
V: TRBV27
size: once
J: TRBJ2-7
D: -

CDR3: CASSYGENQPQHF
DNA: TGTGCCAGCAGTTACGGAGAAAACCAGCCCCAGCATTTT
V: TRBV6-6
size: once
J: TRBJ1-5
D: -

CDR3: CASSQNAWRKDRRKEETQYF
DNA: TGCGCCAGCAGCCAAAACGCTTGGAGGAAGGACAGGAGAAAGGAAGAGACCCAGTACTTC
V: TRBV4-1
size: -
J: TRBJ2-5
D: TRBD1

CDR3: CASSRSGGTSYEQYF
DNA: TGTGCCAGCAGCCGTAGCGGGGGTACGTCCTACGAGCAGTACTTC
V: TRBV7-6
size: -
J: TRBJ2-7
D: TRBD2

CDR3: CATSDPNIQYF
DNA: TGTGCCACTTCTGACCCAAACATTCAGTACTTC
V: TRBV10-3
size: -
J: TRBJ2-4
D: -

CDR3: CASSRTTSHQETQYF
DNA: TGTGCCAGCAGCCGAACGACAAGCCACCAAGAGACCCAGTACTTC
V: TRBV9
size: -
J: TRBJ2-5
D: -

CDR3: CASSDGGENTEAFF
DNA: TGTGCCAGTAGTGACGGCGGGGAGAACACTGAAGCTTTCTTT
V: TRBV19
size: once
J: TRBJ1-1
D: -

CDR3: CASSGLASGEQFF
DNA: TGTGCCAGTAGCGGACTAGCGTCGGGTGAGCAGTTCTTC
V: TRBV19
size: -
J: TRBJ2-1
D: TRBD2

CDR3: CAIRTDFTYEQYF
DNA: TGTGCCATCCGGACTGATTTTACCTACGAGCAGTACTTC
V: TRBV10-3
size: -
J: TRBJ2-7
D: -

CDR3: CASSQEWLSYEQYF
DNA: TGTGCCAGCAGCCAAGAATGGCTCTCCTACGAGCAGTACTTC
V: TRBV5-4
size: -
J: TRBJ2-7
D: -

CDR3: CASSLWGLVNEKLFF
DNA: TGTGCCAGCAGTTTATGGGGGCTGGTTAATGAAAAACTGTTTTTT
V: TRBV28
size: -
J: TRBJ1-4
D: -

CDR3: CASSPEASGWETQYF
DNA: TGTGCCAGCAGCCCAGAGGCCAGCGGGTGGGAGACCCAGTACTTC
V: TRBV7-9
size: -
J: TRBJ2-5
D: -

CDR3: CASSLEGGSTDTQYF
DNA: TGTGCCAGTAGTCTCGAGGGCGGGAGCACAGATACGCAGTATTTT
V: TRBV19
size: -
J: TRBJ2-3
D: -

CDR3: CASSSPREGNLYGYTF
DNA: TGTGCCAGCAGTTCCCCCCGTGAAGGAAACCTCTATGGCTACACCTTC
V: TRBV28
size: -
J: TRBJ1-2
D: -

CDR3: CATSRESGRTDTQYF
DNA: TGTGCCACCAGCAGAGAAAGTGGGCGCACAGATACGCAGTATTTT
V: TRBV15
size: -
J: TRBJ2-3
D: -

CDR3: CASSEVVTEAFF
DNA: TGTGCCAGCAGTGAGGTGGTCACTGAAGCTTTCTTT
V: TRBV2
size: -
J: TRBJ1-1
D: -

CDR3: CASSPHPGSAGYEQYF
DNA: TGTGCCAGCTCACCACATCCGGGCTCGGCGGGGTACGAGCAGTACTTC
V: TRBV18
size: -
J: TRBJ2-7
D: -

CDR3: CASSLFTGELFF
DNA: TGTGCCAGCAGCCTTTTTACCGGGGAGCTGTTTTTT
V: TRBV9
size: -
J: TRBJ2-2
D: -

CDR3: CASSYFPSPTDTQYF
DNA: TGTGCCAGCAGTTACTTTCCTAGTCCCACAGATACGCAGTATTTT
V: TRBV6-5
size: -
J: TRBJ2-3
D: -

CDR3: CASRTGYEQYF
DNA: TGTGCCAGCAGGACTGGTTATGAGCAGTACTTC
V: TRBV6-5
size: once
J: TRBJ2-7
D: -

CDR3: CASSPRTSSGEQYF
DNA: TGTGCCAGCAGCCCCCGGACTAGCTCAGGCGAGCAGTACTTC
V: TRBV7-8
size: -
J: TRBJ2-7
D: TRBD2

CDR3: CASSVGLAPGDTQYF
DNA: TGTGCCAGCAGCGTAGGACTAGCACCCGGAGATACGCAGTATTTT
V: TRBV9
size: -
J: TRBJ2-3
D: TRBD2